This is a list of T cell receptor beta chains from one sample in a study of OX40 agonist ivuxolimab in advanced cancers. Sequenced by immunoSEQ multiplex PCR; TCRdb stores in-frame clones only, minus some. The profile shows more than 25,000 clones, 75% to 90% of them singletons. The sequencing here drew on CD4+ or CD8+ T cells sorted from blood, taken in a trial of the OX40 agonist ivuxolimab. The receptors come from an adult with an advanced solid tumor such as melanoma, head and neck, liver or kidney cancer. The CDR3 runs from the conserved cysteine through the conserved F or W. D genes are given only for firm matches. Not every row has a clone size; where given, it reads once, few, many or a size class.

clone size: -
V gene: TRBV7-9
J gene: TRBJ1-2
D gene: TRBD1
CDR3 DNA: TGTGCCAGCAGTTTGGACAGGAGAGACTATGGCTACACCTTC
CDR3 protein: CASSLDRRDYGYTF

clone size: -
V gene: TRBV5-1
J gene: TRBJ2-5
D gene: -
CDR3 DNA: TGCGCCAGCAGCTTGAATGGGGGCGCAGGAGAGACCCAGTACTTC
CDR3 protein: CASSLNGGAGETQYF

clone size: many
V gene: TRBV27
J gene: TRBJ2-1
D gene: -
CDR3 DNA: TGTGCCAGCAGCCTGAATTATGAGCAGTTCTTC
CDR3 protein: CASSLNYEQFF

clone size: -
V gene: TRBV19
J gene: TRBJ2-2
D gene: TRBD1
CDR3 DNA: TGTGCCAGTACCCTACAGGGGTTCATCGCCGGGGAGCTGTTTTTT
CDR3 protein: CASTLQGFIAGELFF

clone size: -
V gene: TRBV27
J gene: TRBJ2-1
D gene: -
CDR3 DNA: TGTGCCAGCAGTTTGCAACGGGACTCGGGTGAGCAGTTCTTC
CDR3 protein: CASSLQRDSGEQFF

clone size: once
V gene: TRBV6-1
J gene: TRBJ2-7
D gene: -
CDR3 DNA: TGTGCCAGCATGACTAGGACCTACGAGCAGTACTTC
CDR3 protein: CASMTRTYEQYF

clone size: -
V gene: TRBV28
J gene: TRBJ1-4
D gene: -
CDR3 DNA: TGTGCCAGCAGCCGCCAGGCTGGGGAAAAACTGTTTTTT
CDR3 protein: CASSRQAGEKLFF

clone size: -
V gene: TRBV7-9
J gene: TRBJ1-2
D gene: TRBD1
CDR3 DNA: TGTGCCAGCAGCCACGACAGGGTCTATGGCTACACCTTC
CDR3 protein: CASSHDRVYGYTF

clone size: -
V gene: TRBV28
J gene: TRBJ2-2
D gene: TRBD1
CDR3 DNA: TGTGCCAGCAGTCCAGACAGGGGGCCCGGGGAGCTGTTTTTT
CDR3 protein: CASSPDRGPGELFF

clone size: -
V gene: TRBV6-5
J gene: TRBJ2-7
D gene: -
CDR3 DNA: TGTGCCAGCAGTTACTCGGTTGGTGACAGCTCCTACGAGCAGTACTTC
CDR3 protein: CASSYSVGDSSYEQYF

clone size: -
V gene: TRBV5-4
J gene: TRBJ1-2
D gene: -
CDR3 DNA: TGTGCCAGCAGAGAGAGGAACCTTAACTATGGCTACACCTTC
CDR3 protein: CASRERNLNYGYTF

clone size: few
V gene: TRBV4-3
J gene: TRBJ1-2
D gene: -
CDR3 DNA: TGCGCCAGCAGCCCCCTGGGGGGCGCGAATGGCTACACCTTC
CDR3 protein: CASSPLGGANGYTF

clone size: -
V gene: TRBV5-1
J gene: TRBJ2-1
D gene: -
CDR3 DNA: TGCGCCAGCAGCCCGGAGGGGGATTACAATGAGCAGTTCTTC
CDR3 protein: CASSPEGDYNEQFF

clone size: -
V gene: TRBV7-2
J gene: TRBJ2-2
D gene: TRBD1
CDR3 DNA: TGTGCCAGCACCTTAAGGGGACAGGGAGGCACCGGGGAGCTGTTTTTT
CDR3 protein: CASTLRGQGGTGELFF

clone size: -
V gene: TRBV19
J gene: TRBJ1-5
D gene: -
CDR3 DNA: TGTGCCAGTAGTAGACGGGACGCTAGCAATCAGCCCCAGCATTTT
CDR3 protein: CASSRRDASNQPQHF

clone size: few
V gene: TRBV7-9
J gene: TRBJ2-7
D gene: TRBD1
CDR3 DNA: TGTGCCAGCAGCTTTCCGACGTCGGAACAGGGGTGGTTTTCCTACGAGCAGTACTTC
CDR3 protein: CASSFPTSEQGWFSYEQYF

clone size: few
V gene: TRBV28
J gene: TRBJ1-1
D gene: -
CDR3 DNA: TGTGCCAGCAGTTTACTCCTTTTTTACTCGACTGAAGCTTTCTTT
CDR3 protein: CASSLLLFYSTEAFF

clone size: -
V gene: TRBV19
J gene: TRBJ2-1
D gene: -
CDR3 DNA: TGTGCCAGTAGTACGGTTCAGTACAATGAGCAGTTCTTC
CDR3 protein: CASSTVQYNEQFF

clone size: -
V gene: TRBV7-8
J gene: TRBJ2-7
D gene: TRBD2
CDR3 DNA: TGTGCCAGCAGCCAAGGTGGCGGGAGTAACTACGAGCAGTACTTC
CDR3 protein: CASSQGGGSNYEQYF

clone size: -
V gene: TRBV6-6
J gene: TRBJ2-2
D gene: -
CDR3 DNA: TGTGCCAGCACCCTCGGGACGAACACCGGGGAGCTGTTTTTT
CDR3 protein: CASTLGTNTGELFF

clone size: -
V gene: TRBV28
J gene: TRBJ1-2
D gene: TRBD1
CDR3 DNA: TGTGCCAGCACCGCACAGGGGATCGAGAACTATGGCTACACCTTC
CDR3 protein: CASTAQGIENYGYTF

clone size: once
V gene: TRBV19
J gene: TRBJ2-2
D gene: -
CDR3 DNA: TGTGCCAGTAACCCAGGGGGGACCGGGGAGCTGTTTTTT
CDR3 protein: CASNPGGTGELFF

clone size: -
V gene: TRBV27
J gene: TRBJ1-1
D gene: -
CDR3 DNA: TGTGCCAGCACAAGAGGCCGGAACACTGAAGCTTTCTTT
CDR3 protein: CASTRGRNTEAFF

clone size: -
V gene: TRBV29-1
J gene: TRBJ2-1
D gene: TRBD2
CDR3 DNA: TGCAGCGTTGTGACGGGAGGAGGTGGCAATGAGCAGTTCTTC
CDR3 protein: CSVVTGGGGNEQFF

clone size: few
V gene: TRBV6-1
J gene: TRBJ1-5
D gene: -
CDR3 DNA: TGTGCCAGCAGTGAACTGGGGAATCAGCCCCAGCATTTT
CDR3 protein: CASSELGNQPQHF

clone size: -
V gene: TRBV5-6
J gene: TRBJ2-7
D gene: -
CDR3 DNA: TGTGCCAGCAGCTTGGCCCTCCGCTACTACGAGCAGTACTTC
CDR3 protein: CASSLALRYYEQYF

clone size: once
V gene: TRBV19
J gene: TRBJ1-2
D gene: -
CDR3 DNA: TGTGCCAGTAGTACGATCACAGGGTCAGGTCCGAATGGCTACACCTTC
CDR3 protein: CASSTITGSGPNGYTF

clone size: -
V gene: TRBV27
J gene: TRBJ1-1
D gene: -
CDR3 DNA: TGTGCCAGCAGTTTACCGGGAAACACTGAAGCTTTCTTT
CDR3 protein: CASSLPGNTEAFF

clone size: -
V gene: TRBV28
J gene: TRBJ2-2
D gene: -
CDR3 DNA: TGTGCCAGCAGCCCACTACAGGGAACCGGGGAGCTGTTTTTT
CDR3 protein: CASSPLQGTGELFF

clone size: -
V gene: TRBV11-3
J gene: TRBJ2-2
D gene: -
CDR3 DNA: TGTGCCAGCAGCTGGGGTGGCGCCGGGGAGCTGTTTTTT
CDR3 protein: CASSWGGAGELFF

clone size: -
V gene: TRBV5-1
J gene: TRBJ1-2
D gene: -
CDR3 DNA: TGCGCCAGCAGCTTCAAGGAAAACTATGGCTACACCTTC
CDR3 protein: CASSFKENYGYTF

clone size: -
V gene: TRBV16
J gene: TRBJ1-1
D gene: -
CDR3 DNA: TGTGCCAGCAGCCAACTAAAGTTGAACACTGAAGCTTTCTTT
CDR3 protein: CASSQLKLNTEAFF

clone size: -
V gene: TRBV28
J gene: TRBJ1-2
D gene: -
CDR3 DNA: TGTGCCAGCAGTAGGTTACAGGCTCAGGAAGGCTACACCTTC
CDR3 protein: CASSRLQAQEGYTF

clone size: -
V gene: TRBV19
J gene: TRBJ2-5
D gene: -
CDR3 DNA: -
CDR3 protein: CASSDFFGQRQETQYF

clone size: -
V gene: TRBV6-6
J gene: TRBJ1-1
D gene: -
CDR3 DNA: TGTGCCAGCAGTTACTCGGAGGAGATCCCTGAAGCTTTCTTT
CDR3 protein: CASSYSEEIPEAFF

clone size: -
V gene: TRBV19
J gene: TRBJ2-2
D gene: -
CDR3 DNA: TGTGCCAGTAGTCTAGCGCAGAACACCGGGGAGCTGTTTTTT
CDR3 protein: CASSLAQNTGELFF

clone size: once
V gene: TRBV29-1
J gene: TRBJ1-1
D gene: -
CDR3 DNA: TGCAGCGTTGAAGGAGTTGAAACTTTCTTT
CDR3 protein: CSVEGVETFF

clone size: once
V gene: TRBV19
J gene: TRBJ2-2
D gene: -
CDR3 DNA: TGTGCCAGTAGTATAGGGCAGGGTCCAGACACCGGGGAGCTGTTTTTT
CDR3 protein: CASSIGQGPDTGELFF

clone size: few
V gene: TRBV28
J gene: TRBJ2-1
D gene: -
CDR3 DNA: TGTGCCAGCAGTCCTACAGGGTTGGCCGACAATGAGCAGTTCTTC
CDR3 protein: CASSPTGLADNEQFF

clone size: -
V gene: TRBV7-3
J gene: TRBJ2-1
D gene: TRBD1
CDR3 DNA: TGTGCCAGCAGCGGTAAGGGGGCTGGGGGCATGTCCTACAATGAGCAGTTCTTC
CDR3 protein: CASSGKGAGGMSYNEQFF

clone size: -
V gene: TRBV11-2
J gene: TRBJ2-5
D gene: -
CDR3 DNA: TGTGCCAGCAGCATGGACCACGCTGAGACCCAGTACTTC
CDR3 protein: CASSMDHAETQYF

clone size: -
V gene: TRBV7-2
J gene: TRBJ2-1
D gene: -
CDR3 DNA: TGTGCCAGCAGCGACCGACCCAACAATGAGCAGTTCTTC
CDR3 protein: CASSDRPNNEQFF

clone size: -
V gene: TRBV5-1
J gene: TRBJ1-1
D gene: -
CDR3 DNA: TGCGCCAGCAGCTTACAGGGGAACACTGAAGCTTTCTTT
CDR3 protein: CASSLQGNTEAFF

clone size: -
V gene: TRBV27
J gene: TRBJ2-7
D gene: -
CDR3 DNA: TGTGCCAGCAGTTTAAGAGGATCCTACGAGCAGTACTTC
CDR3 protein: CASSLRGSYEQYF

clone size: medium-sized
V gene: TRBV6-5
J gene: TRBJ1-2
D gene: -
CDR3 DNA: TGTGCCAGCAGTCCTGCAGGTTCTGGGGACTATGGCTACACCTTC
CDR3 protein: CASSPAGSGDYGYTF

clone size: once
V gene: TRBV7-6
J gene: TRBJ2-3
D gene: -
CDR3 DNA: TGTGCCAGCAGCTTGAACCCCCGGACGGCAGATACGCAGTATTTT
CDR3 protein: CASSLNPRTADTQYF

clone size: -
V gene: TRBV27
J gene: TRBJ1-1
D gene: -
CDR3 DNA: TGTGCCAGCAGTTATACAGGGACGAACACTGAAGCTTTCTTT
CDR3 protein: CASSYTGTNTEAFF

clone size: -
V gene: TRBV6-1
J gene: TRBJ1-5
D gene: -
CDR3 DNA: TGTGCCAGCACCCCGAGCGGGGAAAACCAGCCCCAGCATTTT
CDR3 protein: CASTPSGENQPQHF

clone size: -
V gene: TRBV28
J gene: TRBJ2-7
D gene: -
CDR3 DNA: TGTGCCAGCAGTTCCCGTGGACCCCTCTACGAGCAGTACTTC
CDR3 protein: CASSSRGPLYEQYF

clone size: -
V gene: TRBV21-1
J gene: TRBJ2-1
D gene: -
CDR3 DNA: TGTGCCAGCAGCGGACGGCTACCCGGGACTAGCGGGAGAGTGGCGAACAATGAGCAGTTCTTC
CDR3 protein: CASSGRLPGTSGRVANNEQFF

clone size: few
V gene: TRBV7-6
J gene: TRBJ1-1
D gene: -
CDR3 DNA: TGTGCCAGCAGCCCCCTCGACACTGAAGCTTTCTTT
CDR3 protein: CASSPLDTEAFF

clone size: -
V gene: TRBV9
J gene: TRBJ1-1
D gene: -
CDR3 DNA: TGTGCCAGCAGCGGTGGTGAGGGCATCCCTGAAGCTTTCTTT
CDR3 protein: CASSGGEGIPEAFF

clone size: -
V gene: TRBV5-6
J gene: TRBJ2-7
D gene: -
CDR3 DNA: TGTGCCAGCAGCTTGGGGATCGGCTCCTACGAGCAGTACTTC
CDR3 protein: CASSLGIGSYEQYF

clone size: -
V gene: TRBV14
J gene: TRBJ2-1
D gene: -
CDR3 DNA: TGTGCCAGCAGCCAAGAGGAAGTCCCTAGCTCCTACAATGAGCAGTTCTTC
CDR3 protein: CASSQEEVPSSYNEQFF

clone size: -
V gene: TRBV27
J gene: TRBJ1-1
D gene: TRBD1
CDR3 DNA: TGTGCCAGCAGTTTATCCGGGACAGGGGTAAGGACTGAAGCTTTCTTT
CDR3 protein: CASSLSGTGVRTEAFF

clone size: -
V gene: TRBV27
J gene: TRBJ2-7
D gene: -
CDR3 DNA: TGTGCCAGCAGTCCGCCCCACCTCAGAGCTCCTTCCTACGAGCAGTACTTC
CDR3 protein: CASSPPHLRAPSYEQYF

clone size: -
V gene: TRBV27
J gene: TRBJ2-5
D gene: -
CDR3 DNA: TGTGCCAGCAGTCGGGTACAGCCACTTCAAGAGACCCAGTACTTC
CDR3 protein: CASSRVQPLQETQYF